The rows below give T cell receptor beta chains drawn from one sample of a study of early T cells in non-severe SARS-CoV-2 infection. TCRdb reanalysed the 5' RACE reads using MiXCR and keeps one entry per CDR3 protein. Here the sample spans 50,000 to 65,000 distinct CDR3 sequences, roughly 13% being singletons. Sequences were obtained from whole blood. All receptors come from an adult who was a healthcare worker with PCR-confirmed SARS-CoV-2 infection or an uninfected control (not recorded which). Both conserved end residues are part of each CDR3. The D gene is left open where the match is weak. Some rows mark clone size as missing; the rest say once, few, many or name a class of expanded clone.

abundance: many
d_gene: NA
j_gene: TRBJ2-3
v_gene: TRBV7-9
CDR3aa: CASSPGTSTDTQYF
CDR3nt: TGTGCCAGCAGCCCCGGGACAAGCACAGATACGCAGTATTTT

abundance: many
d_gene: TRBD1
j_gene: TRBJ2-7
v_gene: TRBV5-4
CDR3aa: CASSSGQGREQYF
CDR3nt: TGTGCCAGCAGCTCTGGACAGGGACGAGAGCAGTACTTC

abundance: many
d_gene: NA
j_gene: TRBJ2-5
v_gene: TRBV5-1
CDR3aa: CASGLAPQYF
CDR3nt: TGCGCCAGCGGGCTAGCGCCCCAGTACTTC

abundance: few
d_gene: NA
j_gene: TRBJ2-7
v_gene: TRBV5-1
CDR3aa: CASSPTARGEQYF
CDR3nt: TGCGCCAGCAGCCCGACAGCGAGAGGCGAGCAGTACTTC

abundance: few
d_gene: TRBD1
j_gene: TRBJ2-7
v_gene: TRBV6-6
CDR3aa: CASSTARTPGQGSYEQYF
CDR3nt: TGTGCCAGCAGTACGGCCCGTACTCCGGGACAGGGTTCCTACGAGCAGTACTTC

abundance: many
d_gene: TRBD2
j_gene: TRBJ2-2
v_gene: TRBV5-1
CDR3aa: CASSRGSGQNTGELFF
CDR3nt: TGCGCCAGCAGCCGCGGTAGCGGGCAGAACACCGGGGAGCTGTTTTTT

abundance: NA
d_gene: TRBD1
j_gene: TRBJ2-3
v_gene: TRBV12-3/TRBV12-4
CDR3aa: CASSRQGGTDTQYF
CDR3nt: TGTGCCAGCAGCCGACAGGGAGGCACAGATACGCAGTATTTT

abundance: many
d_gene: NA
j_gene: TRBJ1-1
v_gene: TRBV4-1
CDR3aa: CASSQESTWDTEAFF
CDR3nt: TGCGCCAGCAGCCAAGAGTCAACTTGGGACACTGAAGCTTTCTTT

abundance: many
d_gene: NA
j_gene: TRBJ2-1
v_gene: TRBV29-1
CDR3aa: CSGDRYNEQFF
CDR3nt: TGCAGCGGAGACAGATACAATGAGCAGTTCTTC

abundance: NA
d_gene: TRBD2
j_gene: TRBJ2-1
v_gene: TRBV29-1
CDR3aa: CSVEGLAGGSYNEQFF
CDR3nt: TGCAGCGTTGAGGGCCTAGCGGGGGGCTCCTACAATGAGCAGTTCTTC

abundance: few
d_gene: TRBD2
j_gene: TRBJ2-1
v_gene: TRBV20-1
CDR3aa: CSARAPGTSGYNEQFF
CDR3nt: TGCAGTGCTAGAGCCCCCGGGACTAGCGGCTACAATGAGCAGTTCTTC

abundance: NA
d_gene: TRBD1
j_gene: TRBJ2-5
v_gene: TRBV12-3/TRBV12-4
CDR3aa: CASSGQELQETQYF
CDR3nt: TGTGCCAGCAGCGGACAGGAGCTCCAAGAGACCCAGTACTTC

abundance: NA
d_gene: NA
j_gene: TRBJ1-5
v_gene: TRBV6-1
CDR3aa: CASCDGFSNQPQHF
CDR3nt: TGTGCCAGCTGTGATGGATTTAGCAATCAGCCCCAGCATTTT

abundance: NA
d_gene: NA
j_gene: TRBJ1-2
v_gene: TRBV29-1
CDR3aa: CSVTTGTSYGYTF
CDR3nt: TGCAGCGTCACTACTGGGACGTCCTATGGCTACACCTTC

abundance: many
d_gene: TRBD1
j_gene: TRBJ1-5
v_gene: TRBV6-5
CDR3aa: CASSYNRGNQPQHF
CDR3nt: TGTGCCAGCAGTTACAACAGGGGAAATCAGCCCCAGCATTTT

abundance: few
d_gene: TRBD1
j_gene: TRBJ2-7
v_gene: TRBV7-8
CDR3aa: CASSSLGQGPSEQYF
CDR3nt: TGTGCCAGCAGCTCCCTGGGACAGGGACCCTCCGAGCAGTACTTC

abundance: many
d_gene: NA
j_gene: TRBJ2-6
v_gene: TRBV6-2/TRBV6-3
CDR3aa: CASSLPSGANVLTF
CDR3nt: TGTGCCAGCAGTCTCCCTTCTGGGGCCAACGTCCTGACTTTC

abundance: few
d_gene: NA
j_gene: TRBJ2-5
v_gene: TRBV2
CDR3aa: CASGRGETQYF
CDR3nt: TGTGCCAGCGGAAGGGGAGAGACCCAGTACTTC

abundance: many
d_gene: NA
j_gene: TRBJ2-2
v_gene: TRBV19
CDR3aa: CATVGGVNTGELFF
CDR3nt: TGTGCCACCGTGGGAGGAGTAAACACCGGGGAGCTGTTTTTT

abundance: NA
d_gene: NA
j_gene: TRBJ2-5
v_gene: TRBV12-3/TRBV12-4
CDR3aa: CASSFSQKGGETQYF
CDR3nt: TGTGCCAGCAGTTTTAGTCAAAAGGGTGGAGAGACCCAGTACTTC

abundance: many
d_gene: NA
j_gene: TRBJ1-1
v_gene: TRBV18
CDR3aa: CASSPLYLGAENTEAFF
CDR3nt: TGTGCCAGCTCACCACTTTATCTGGGGGCTGAGAACACTGAAGCTTTCTTT

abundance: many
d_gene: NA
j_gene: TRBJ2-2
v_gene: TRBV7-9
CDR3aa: CASSLAHSTGELFF
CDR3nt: TGTGCCAGCAGCTTAGCACACAGTACAGGGGAGCTGTTTTTT